The clone carrying this T cell receptor beta chain was seen ten or more times. The entry originates in a study of identical twins. The V gene lost 3 bases and the J gene lost 4 bases, with 6 bases spanning the gap. There are 13 residues in the CDR3. TCRdb analysed the 5' RACE reads with MiXCR anew, one entry per CDR3 protein. Found here are about 550,000 distinct CDR3 sequences, more than 20% of them singletons; the top ten hold 0.4% to 0.6%. Each donor (without exception) was a healthy Caucasian. The sample was also reused in another study, on yellow fever vaccine responses in identical twins.

Sequences were obtained from CD4+ T cells sorted from blood. The rearrangement uses TRBV12-3 or TRBV12-4 and TRBJ1-4; no firm D call. This TCR derives from a woman between 18 and 29 years old in good health. Here the CDR3 DNA reads TGTGCCAGCAGTTTTAGGAGTAATGAAAAACTGTTTTTT. It translates to CASSFRSNEKLFF.